Described below is a single TCR beta chain sequence and its context. Profiling relied on immunoSEQ multiplex PCR, and the TCRdb table lists in-frame clones only, not all of them. The sample carries about 80,000 clones, about 88% recorded once. The CDR3 covers 14 residues. V was clipped by 0 bases and J by 10 bases; unmatched bases: 10. Germline-derived CDR1 and CDR2 are SGHDT and YYEEEE. The data stem from a study of OX40 agonist ivuxolimab in advanced cancers. At the level of the study: Among those enrolled, mean age was roughly 62 years (range about 20 to 79) and roughly 84% were male.

Researchers took blood at baseline, on cycle 4 day 1, and on cycle 7 day 1. Sequences were derived from CD4+ or CD8+ T cells sorted from blood, sampled in a trial of the OX40 agonist ivuxolimab. The chain couples TRBV5-6 to TRBJ2-7, with 7 bases identical to TRBD2. This TCR derives from an adult with an advanced solid tumor such as melanoma, head and neck, liver or kidney cancer. The CDR3 protein is CASSLAQGTIGQYV. CDR3 DNA sequence: TGTGCCAGCAGCTTGGCTCAAGGGACTATCGGACAGTACGTC.